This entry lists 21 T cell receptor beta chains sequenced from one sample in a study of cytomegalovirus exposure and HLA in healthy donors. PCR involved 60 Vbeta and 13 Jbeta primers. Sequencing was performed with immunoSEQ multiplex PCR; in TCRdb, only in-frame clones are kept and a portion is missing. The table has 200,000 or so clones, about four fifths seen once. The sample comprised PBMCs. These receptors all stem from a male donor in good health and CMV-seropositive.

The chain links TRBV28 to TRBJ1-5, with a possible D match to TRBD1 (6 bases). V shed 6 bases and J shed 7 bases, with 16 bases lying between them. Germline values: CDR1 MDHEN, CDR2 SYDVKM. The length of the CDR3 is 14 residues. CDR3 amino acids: CASRPYRVEQPQHF. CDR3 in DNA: TGTGCCAGCAGACCCTACAGGGTGGAACAGCCCCAGCATTTT.

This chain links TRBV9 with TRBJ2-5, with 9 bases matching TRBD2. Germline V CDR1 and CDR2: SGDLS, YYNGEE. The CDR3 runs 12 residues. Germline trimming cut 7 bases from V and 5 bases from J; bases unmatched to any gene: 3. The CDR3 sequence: CASGAGGETQYF. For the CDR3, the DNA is TGTGCCAGCGGGGCGGGGGGGGAGACCCAGTACTTC.

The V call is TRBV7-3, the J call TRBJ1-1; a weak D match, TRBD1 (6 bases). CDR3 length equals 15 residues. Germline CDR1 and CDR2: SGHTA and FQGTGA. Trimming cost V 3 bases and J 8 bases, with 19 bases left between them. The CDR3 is CASSLGGGPPYEAFF. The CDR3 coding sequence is TGTGCCAGCAGCTTGGGCGGGGGCCCTCCTTACGAAGCTTTCTTT.

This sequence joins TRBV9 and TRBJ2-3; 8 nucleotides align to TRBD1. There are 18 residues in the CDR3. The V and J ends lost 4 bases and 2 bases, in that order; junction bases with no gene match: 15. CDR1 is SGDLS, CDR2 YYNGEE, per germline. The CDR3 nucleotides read TGTGCCAGCAGCACCCGACCCCTCGACAGGGGCATCACAGATACGCAGTATTTT. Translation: CASSTRPLDRGITDTQYF.

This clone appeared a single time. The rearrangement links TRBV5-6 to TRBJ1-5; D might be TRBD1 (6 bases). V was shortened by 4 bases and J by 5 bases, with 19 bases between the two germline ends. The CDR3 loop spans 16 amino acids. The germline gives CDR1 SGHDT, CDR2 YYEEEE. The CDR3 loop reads CASSEQGTSNYQPQHF. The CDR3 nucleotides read TGTGCCAGCAGCGAACAAGGGACATCCAATTATCAGCCCCAGCATTTT.

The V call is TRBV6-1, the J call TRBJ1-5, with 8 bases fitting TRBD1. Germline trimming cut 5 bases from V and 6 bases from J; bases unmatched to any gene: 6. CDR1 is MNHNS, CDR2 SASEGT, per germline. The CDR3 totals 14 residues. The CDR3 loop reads CASSLDRVGQPQHF. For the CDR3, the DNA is TGTGCCAGCAGTTTGGACAGGGTGGGTCAGCCCCAGCATTTT.

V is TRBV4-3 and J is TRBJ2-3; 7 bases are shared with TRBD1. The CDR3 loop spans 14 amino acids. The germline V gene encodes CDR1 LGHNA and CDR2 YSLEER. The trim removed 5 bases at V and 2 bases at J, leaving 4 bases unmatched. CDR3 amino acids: CASSRDSYTDTQYF. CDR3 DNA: TGCGCCAGCAGCAGGGACAGCTACACAGATACGCAGTATTTT.

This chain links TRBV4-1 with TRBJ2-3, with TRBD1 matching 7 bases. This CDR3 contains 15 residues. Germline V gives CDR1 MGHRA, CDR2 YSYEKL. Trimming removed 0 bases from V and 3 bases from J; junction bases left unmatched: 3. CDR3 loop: CASSQDGTVTDTQYF. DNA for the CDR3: TGCGCCAGCAGCCAAGACGGGACAGTTACAGATACGCAGTATTTT.

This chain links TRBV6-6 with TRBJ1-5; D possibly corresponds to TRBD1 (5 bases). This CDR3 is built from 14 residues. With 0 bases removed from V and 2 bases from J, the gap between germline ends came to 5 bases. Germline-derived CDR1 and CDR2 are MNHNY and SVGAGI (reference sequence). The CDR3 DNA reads TGTGCCAGCAGTTACTCACAGGGCAATCAGCCCCAGCATTTT. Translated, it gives CASSYSQGNQPQHF.

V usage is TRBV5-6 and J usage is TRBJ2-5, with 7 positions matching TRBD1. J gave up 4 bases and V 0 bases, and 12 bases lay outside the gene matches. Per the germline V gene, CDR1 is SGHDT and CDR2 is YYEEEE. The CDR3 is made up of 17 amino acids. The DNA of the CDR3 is TGTGCCAGCAGCTTGGAAGGGCAGGGGGTCGTTAGAGAGACCCAGTACTTC. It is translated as CASSLEGQGVVRETQYF.

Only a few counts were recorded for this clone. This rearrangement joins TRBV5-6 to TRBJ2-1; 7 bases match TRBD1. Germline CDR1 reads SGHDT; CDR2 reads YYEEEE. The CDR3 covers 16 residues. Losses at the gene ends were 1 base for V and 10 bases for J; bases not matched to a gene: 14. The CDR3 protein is CASSLYYGTATVEQFF. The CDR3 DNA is TGTGCCAGCAGCTTGTATTATGGGACAGCCACGGTCGAGCAGTTCTTC.

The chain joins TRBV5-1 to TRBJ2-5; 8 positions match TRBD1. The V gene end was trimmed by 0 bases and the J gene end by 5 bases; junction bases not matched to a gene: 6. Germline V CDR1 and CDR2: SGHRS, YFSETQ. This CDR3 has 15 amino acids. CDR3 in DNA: TGCGCCAGCAGCTTGGGACAGGGGATAGCGGAGACCCAGTACTTC. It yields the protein CASSLGQGIAETQYF.

CDR3 protein: CASSRSQGPQEPQYF. The CDR3 DNA sequence: TGTGCCAGCAGCCGGTCACAGGGACCCCAGGAGCCCCAGTACTTC. V gene TRBV7-2 combines with J gene TRBJ2-5, with a tentative D call TRBD1 (6 bases). The ends were cut back, 5 bases at V and 9 bases at J, with 22 bases in the middle. Germline V gene data show CDR1 as SGHTA and CDR2 as FQGNSA. The length of the CDR3 is 15 residues.

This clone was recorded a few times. This CDR3 reads CASSSGTAPIYEQYF. The CDR3, as DNA: TGTGCCAGCAGCTCCGGGACAGCCCCCATCTACGAGCAGTACTTC. J is TRBJ2-7 and V is TRBV7-2; 7 bases line up with TRBD1. Unmatched junction bases numbered 9, after V lost 4 bases and J lost 3 bases. Germline loops: CDR1 SGHTA, CDR2 FQGNSA. This CDR3 has 15 amino acids.

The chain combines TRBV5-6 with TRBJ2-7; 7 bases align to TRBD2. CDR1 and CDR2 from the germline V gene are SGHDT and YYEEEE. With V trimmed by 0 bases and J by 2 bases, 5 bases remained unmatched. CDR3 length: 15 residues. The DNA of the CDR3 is TGTGCCAGCAGCTTGGGCGCCGGGACTACCTACGAGCAGTACTTC. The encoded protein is CASSLGAGTTYEQYF.

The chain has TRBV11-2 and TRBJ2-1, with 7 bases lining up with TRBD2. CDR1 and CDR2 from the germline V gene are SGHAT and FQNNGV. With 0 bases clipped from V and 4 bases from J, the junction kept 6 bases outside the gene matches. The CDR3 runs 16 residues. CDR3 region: CASSLDTAGEYNEQFF. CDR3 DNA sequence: TGTGCCAGCAGCTTAGATACTGCGGGAGAGTACAATGAGCAGTTCTTC.

The CDR3 loop is CASRAPGRGSGNTIYF. Written as DNA, the CDR3 is TGTGCCAGCAGGGCCCCGGGTAGGGGATCTGGAAACACCATATATTTT. This chain joins TRBV2 and TRBJ1-3; D possibly corresponds to TRBD1 (5 bases). The germline V gene has CDR1 SNHLY and CDR2 FYNNEI. The CDR3 consists of 16 residues. V was pared by 6 bases and J by 1 base, with 16 bases between.

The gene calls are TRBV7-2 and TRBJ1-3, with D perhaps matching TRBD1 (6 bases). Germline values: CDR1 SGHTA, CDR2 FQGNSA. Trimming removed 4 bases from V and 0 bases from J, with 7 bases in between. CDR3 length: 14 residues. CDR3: CASSSDSSGNTIYF. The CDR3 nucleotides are TGTGCCAGCAGCTCGGACAGCTCTGGAAACACCATATATTTT.

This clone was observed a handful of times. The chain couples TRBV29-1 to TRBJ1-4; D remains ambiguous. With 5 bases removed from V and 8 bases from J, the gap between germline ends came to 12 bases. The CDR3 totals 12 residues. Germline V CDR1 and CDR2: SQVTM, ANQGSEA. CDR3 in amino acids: CSVSFSREKLFF. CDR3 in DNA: TGCAGCGTTAGTTTTTCCAGAGAAAAACTGTTTTTT. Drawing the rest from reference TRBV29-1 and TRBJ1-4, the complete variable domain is SAVISQKPSRDICQRGTSLTIQCQVDSQVTMMFWYRQQPGQSLTLIATANQGSEATYESGFVIDKFPISRPNLTFSTLTVSNMSPEDSSIYLCSVSFSREKLFFGSGTQLSVL.

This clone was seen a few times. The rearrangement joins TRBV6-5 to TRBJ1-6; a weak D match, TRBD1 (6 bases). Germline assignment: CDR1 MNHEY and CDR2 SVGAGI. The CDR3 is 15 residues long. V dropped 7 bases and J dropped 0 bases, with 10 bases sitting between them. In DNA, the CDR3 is TGTGCCAGCACTCCAGGGGCCTCCTATAATTCACCCCTCCACTTT. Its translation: CASTPGASYNSPLHF.

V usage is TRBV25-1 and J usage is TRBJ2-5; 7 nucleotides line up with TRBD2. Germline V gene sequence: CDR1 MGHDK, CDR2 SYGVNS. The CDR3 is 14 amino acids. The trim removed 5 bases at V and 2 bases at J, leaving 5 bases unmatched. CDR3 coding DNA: TGTGCCAGCAGTCCGGGACTACAACAAGAGACCCAGTACTTC. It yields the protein CASSPGLQQETQYF.